The 19 T cell receptor beta chains in this list originate from one sample, sequenced in a study of T-cell reconstitution after alpha-beta-depleted transplantation in children. TCRbeta library construction was performed incorporating unique molecular identifiers. TCRdb passed the PCR reads through MiXCR, listing each CDR3 protein once. The sample lists hundreds of thousands of distinct CDR3 sequences; 13% were seen once. Sequencing used PBMCs, obtained before TCRalphabeta/CD19-depleted stem cell transplant. The receptors were gathered from a girl aged 2-10 years with congenital amegakaryocytic thrombocytopenia, due to receive a stem cell transplant.

A remark on this clonotype: A much bigger clone sits one base away, suggesting this may be a read error. The rearrangement uses TRBV12-3 or TRBV12-4 and TRBJ1-3; D unclear. The germline V and J ends were trimmed by 8 bases and 0 bases, with 14 bases remaining between them. The CDR3 runs to 15 residues. CDR3 in amino acids: CASGKKGGSGNTIYF. CDR3 nucleotide sequence: TGTGCCAGCGGTAAAAAGGGAGGCTCTGGAAACACCATATATTTT.

This clonotype appeared many times. The chain links TRBV5-1 to TRBJ2-7; the D gene is possibly TRBD2 (7 bases). Germline CDR1 is SGHRS and CDR2 is YFSETQ. V lost 4 bases to trimming and J lost 6 bases, with 23 bases between them. The length of the CDR3 is 16 residues. This CDR3 reads CASSLSPGGVIVEQYF. The CDR3 coding sequence is TGCGCCAGCAGCCTATCCCCGGGGGGCGTTATAGTCGAGCAGTACTTC.

This chain joins TRBV7-9 and TRBJ2-1; 8 nucleotides align to TRBD1. V was pared by 6 bases and J by 5 bases, with 9 bases of the junction left unmatched. Germline-derived CDR1 and CDR2 are SEHNR and FQNEAQ (reference sequence). The CDR3 is 15 residues long. The CDR3 DNA sequence: TGTGCCAGCAGGGCCATCTCAGGGGGCAACAATGAGCAGTTCTTC. Encoded protein: CASRAISGGNNEQFF.

This clonotype was counted many times. This chain connects TRBV28 to TRBJ2-1; no firm D call. V lost 6 bases and J lost 0, with 12 bases in between. CDR3 size: 15 residues. CDR1 is MDHEN, CDR2 SYDVKM, per germline. The CDR3 DNA reads as TGTGCCAGCAGCGCGATTAAAAGCTCCTACAATGAGCAGTTCTTC. Translating it yields CASSAIKSSYNEQFF.

This chain uses TRBV24-1 with TRBJ2-2; D is undetermined. The V end was cut by 9 bases, the J end by 2 bases, with 6 bases between. This CDR3 has 12 residues. CDR1 and CDR2 from the germline V gene are KGHDR and SFDVKD. The CDR3 spells CATSLNTGELFF. DNA of the CDR3: TGTGCCACCTCGCTCAACACCGGGGAGCTGTTTTTT.

The chain links TRBV5-1 to TRBJ2-3; 12 positions agree with TRBD2. Germline V gene lookup returns CDR1 SGHRS and CDR2 YFSETQ. The CDR3 spans 16 residues. V was clipped by 0 bases and J by 5 bases; unmatched bases: 4. In DNA form, the CDR3 reads TGCGCCAGCAGCTTGGAGACTAGCGGGAGTTTAGATACGCAGTATTTT. Translating it yields CASSLETSGSLDTQYF.

This clonotype was found a few times. V is TRBV6-1 and J is TRBJ1-2, with D tentatively TRBD1 (5 bases). Trimming removed 6 bases from V and 5 bases from J, with 13 bases in between. Germline values: CDR1 MNHNS, CDR2 SASEGT. The CDR3 extends over 13 amino acids. CDR3 residues: CASSIRVGYGYTF. The CDR3 bases are TGTGCCAGCAGCATCAGGGTGGGGTATGGCTACACCTTC.

The chain links TRBV2 to TRBJ2-1, with TRBD2 matching 7 bases. V lost 7 bases and J lost 5; bases outside the gene matches: 14. The germline V gene encodes CDR1 SNHLY and CDR2 FYNNEI. The CDR3 is 16 residues long. Here the CDR3 reads CASTGGRVVVNNEQFF. The CDR3 nucleotides read TGTGCCAGCACGGGAGGCCGCGTAGTTGTTAACAATGAGCAGTTCTTC.

The gene calls are TRBV6-1 and TRBJ2-1; D may be TRBD2 (6 bases). The germline V and J ends were trimmed by 6 bases and 5 bases, with 11 bases remaining between them. Germline values: CDR1 MNHNS, CDR2 SASEGT. CDR3 length: 13 residues. CDR3 DNA sequence: TGTGCCAGCAGGGACTACAAAAACAATGAGCAGTTCTTC. Translation: CASRDYKNNEQFF.

At least ten counts were recorded for this clonotype. The CDR3 DNA follows: TGCAGCGTTGAGGGGAAGGGGATGAACACTGAAGCTTTCTTT. Translating it yields CSVEGKGMNTEAFF. V usage is TRBV29-1 and J usage is TRBJ1-1; possible D gene TRBD1, 5 bases. Germline CDR1 and CDR2: SQVTM and ANQGSEA. The CDR3 covers 14 residues. V was cut by 3 bases and J by 0 bases, with 11 bases left in between.

The J gene is TRBJ2-7, the V gene TRBV20-1; 7 positions agree with TRBD2. Per germline, CDR1 DFQATT and CDR2 SNEGSKA (reference sequence). This CDR3 comprises 15 residues. After removal of 5 bases from V and 5 bases from J, the junction contained 15 bases not matched to a gene. CDR3 DNA sequence: TGCAGTGCTTGCTCCGGTTTGGGCGGGAGAGACGAGCAGTACTTC. It specifies CSACSGLGGRDEQYF.

The chain couples TRBV7-6 to TRBJ2-7; TRBD2 aligns across 12 bases. The ends lost 1 base at V and 2 bases at J; junction bases unmatched: 6. The length of the CDR3 is 17 residues. CDR1 SGHVS and CDR2 FNYEAQ come from the germline V gene. The CDR3 is CASSLVLGLAGPYEQYF. CDR3 coding DNA: TGTGCCAGCAGCTTAGTTCTAGGACTAGCGGGACCCTACGAGCAGTACTTC.

The table lists this clonotype with many counts. The CDR3: CASSTGTPPNLALHF. In DNA form, the CDR3 reads TGCGCCAGCAGCACCGGGACACCTCCCAATTTGGCCCTCCACTTT. The chain recombines TRBV5-1 with TRBJ1-6, with D tentatively TRBD1 (6 bases). CDR1 SGHRS and CDR2 YFSETQ come from the germline V gene. The CDR3 has 15 amino acids. V was clipped by 4 bases and J by 14 bases, with 22 bases between them.

The V gene is TRBV20-1, the J gene TRBJ2-2; perhaps TRBD2 as D (6 bases). Germline assignment: CDR1 DFQATT and CDR2 SNEGSKA (reference sequence). The CDR3 extends over 14 amino acids. Trimming pared 4 bases from V and 3 bases from J, leaving 12 bases between. CDR3 protein: CSAMEGTDTGELFF. The DNA of the CDR3 is TGCAGTGCTATGGAGGGGACGGACACCGGGGAGCTGTTTTTT.

Many counts were recorded for this clonotype. CDR3 in amino acids: CASSDTLSGLALNEQFF. DNA of the CDR3: TGTGCCAGCAGTGATACACTTAGCGGGCTAGCTCTCAATGAGCAGTTCTTC. J is TRBJ2-1 and V is TRBV6-4; TRBD2 matches at 7 bases. Per germline, CDR1 MRHNA and CDR2 SNTAGT. The CDR3 spans 17 residues. J lost 6 bases, V lost 3 bases, and 14 bases had no gene match.

This clonotype was found a few times. The rearrangement joins TRBV20-1 to TRBJ2-1; 8 bases match TRBD1. Trimming removed 6 bases from V and 10 bases from J; junction bases left unmatched: 11. Per germline, CDR1 DFQATT and CDR2 SNEGSKA (reference sequence). The length of the CDR3 is 13 residues. For the CDR3, the DNA is TGCAGTGCAGGACAGGGTCGAGGGGTGGAGCAGTTCTTC. It translates to CSAGQGRGVEQFF.

This clonotype turned up a few times. The chain is built from TRBV7-2 and TRBJ2-3; TRBD2 matches 13 bases. The CDR3 is 17 residues long. V gave up 5 bases and J gave up 5 bases; unmatched junction bases: 10. Germline lookup yields CDR1 SGHTA and CDR2 FQGNSA. The CDR3 DNA is TGTGCCAGCAGCCCCACTAGCGGGAGGGCCCGAAGAGATACGCAGTATTTT. Protein product: CASSPTSGRARRDTQYF.

Only a few counts were recorded for this clonotype. The chain joins TRBV29-1 to TRBJ2-3; tentatively, D is TRBD1 (6 bases). The V end lost 7 bases, the J end lost 0 bases, and 11 bases lay between the germline ends. Per the germline V gene, CDR1 is SQVTM and CDR2 is ANQGSEA. CDR3 size: 13 residues. Here the CDR3 reads CSAGVASTDTQYF. DNA of the CDR3: TGCAGCGCAGGGGTGGCTAGCACAGATACGCAGTATTTT.

The sample holds many counts of this clonotype. This chain links TRBV10-3 with TRBJ2-1, with 7 bases that match TRBD2. CDR1 is ENHRY, CDR2 SYGVKD, per germline. Trimming cost V 2 bases and J 5 bases; bases outside gene matches: 6. This CDR3 is built from 15 residues. The CDR3 nucleotides read TGTGCCATCAGTGAGACCGGACTAGGGAACAATGAGCAGTTCTTC. It is translated as CAISETGLGNNEQFF.